This T cell receptor beta chain was documented in a study of T cell responses to AZD1222 COVID-19 vaccine. This CDR3 spans 15 amino acids. Trimming stripped 0 bases from V and 4 bases from J, with 12 bases between. Germline CDR1 reads LGHNA; CDR2 reads YNFKEQ. Overall study results and limits: Reportedly, close to half of spike-specific TCRs are directed against unmutated variant regions. Vaccine-associated CD4 TCRs spanned spike, dominant at 160-218 and 743-854. The repertoires were collected only after the peak T cell response.

This clone has a single count. Its specificity is unknown. Measured with immunoSEQ multiplex PCR; TCRdb has only the in-frame clones, and not every one. The sample lists about 140,000 clones; around 89% were seen once. This rearrangement joins TRBV4-2 to TRBJ1-1, with D unresolved. Sample: peripheral blood, taken on day 0 of AZD1222 vaccination. This clonotype was sampled from an adult in good health. The CDR3 spells CASSQEKGWFTEAFF. Here the CDR3 DNA reads TGTGCCAGCAGCCAAGAGAAGGGATGGTTCACTGAAGCTTTCTTT.